The 22 T cell receptor beta chains presented below share a single source sample, sequenced in a study of blood T cell repertoires in COVID-19 (TCRdb year 2020). The library was produced with the immunoSEQ multiplex PCR assay. TCRdb provides this immuneACCESS table in a form limited to in-frame rearrangements. Some clones are lacking; in checked studies, under half of them reflect an unresolved V gene, and why the rest are absent is not known. Within this sample are about 62,000 clones, with just over 85% of them counted one time only. Of the sample, 1.3% falls within the top ten clones. Sequenced material: peripheral blood. The source of these receptors is a woman of 80 years or more with acute or convalescent COVID-19.

The chain couples TRBV10-1 to TRBJ2-1; possible D gene TRBD1, 6 bases. Trimming removed 4 bases from V and 3 bases from J, with 10 bases in between. CDR1 and CDR2 from the germline V gene are WNHNN and SYGVQD (reference sequence). This CDR3 is 14 amino acids long. Written as DNA, the CDR3 is TGCGCCAGCAGTGTTCGGACAGACTACAATGAGCAGTTCTTC. It yields the protein CASSVRTDYNEQFF.

The genes are TRBV18 and TRBJ1-1; the D gene is possibly TRBD1 (5 bases). The CDR3 is 14 residues long. The germline V and J ends were trimmed by 5 bases and 5 bases, with 15 bases remaining between them. Germline assignment: CDR1 KGHSH and CDR2 LQKENI. CDR3 residues: CASSEGSRVTEAFF. DNA of the CDR3: TGTGCCAGCTCAGAAGGCTCCAGGGTAACTGAAGCTTTCTTT.

The chain has TRBV3-1 (or the pseudogene TRBV3-2) and TRBJ2-3, with unresolved D. Germline-derived CDR1 and CDR2 are LGHDT and YNNKEL (reference sequence). The CDR3 consists of 16 residues. The V end was cut by 0 bases, the J end by 0 bases, with 10 bases between. The CDR3 DNA is TGTGCCAGCAGCCAAGATCCAGCGCCTAGCACAGATACGCAGTATTTT. Its translation: CASSQDPAPSTDTQYF.

This clone was recorded once. The chain couples TRBV5-1 to TRBJ2-7; 7 nucleotides align to TRBD1. CDR1 is SGHRS and CDR2 is YFSETQ in the germline V gene. This CDR3 is 14 amino acids long. V trimming: 4 bases; J trimming: 0 bases; junction bases outside the gene matches: 4. The DNA of the CDR3 is TGCGCCAGCAGCCCGGGACAGTCCTCCTACGAGCAGTACTTC. As protein: CASSPGQSSYEQYF.

This clone has only a few counts. V gene TRBV6-2 or TRBV6-3 combines with J gene TRBJ1-1; a weak D match, TRBD1 (5 bases). The CDR3 contains 16 residues. Germline CDR1 reads MNHEY; CDR2 reads SVGEGT. Trimming shortened V by 7 bases and J by 0 bases, and 18 bases separated the two germline ends. The CDR3 reads CASTPTPTGMNTEAFF. The CDR3 DNA follows: TGTGCCAGCACCCCCACCCCCACAGGCATGAACACTGAAGCTTTCTTT.

The chain joins TRBV19 to TRBJ2-1; TRBD2 agrees at 9 bases. J was trimmed by 7 bases and V by 3 bases; bases with no gene match: 7. Germline CDR1 is LNHDA and CDR2 is SQIVND (reference sequence). The CDR3 runs to 15 residues. The CDR3 sequence is CASSIRTSATNEQFF. The CDR3 DNA follows: TGTGCCAGTAGTATTCGGACTAGCGCGACGAATGAGCAGTTCTTC.

The CDR3 DNA reads as TGTGCCAGCAGCTTATGGGGGGGAAGAGGGTATGGCTACACCTTC. This translates into CASSLWGGRGYGYTF. The rearrangement links TRBV7-6 to TRBJ1-2, with D possibly TRBD1 on 5 matching bases. Trimming cost V 2 bases and J 5 bases, with 15 bases left between them. CDR1 is SGHVS, CDR2 FNYEAQ, per germline. The CDR3 has 15 amino acids.

The chain couples TRBV11-2 to TRBJ2-7; 8 bases match TRBD1. The J segment lost 1 base and the V segment lost 7 bases, leaving 3 bases of the junction unmatched. Germline CDR1 is SGHAT and CDR2 is FQNNGV. The CDR3 is made up of 13 amino acids. CDR3 protein: CASKGTGSYEQYF. CDR3 DNA: TGTGCCAGCAAAGGGACAGGATCCTACGAGCAGTACTTC.

The J gene is TRBJ2-1, the V gene TRBV19; D is undetermined. The V end lost 2 bases, the J end lost 0 bases, and 8 bases lay between the germline ends. The CDR3 extends over 15 amino acids. Germline CDR1 LNHDA, CDR2 SQIVND (reference sequence). In DNA, the CDR3 is TGTGCCAGTAGTATACAATCCGGCTCCTACAATGAGCAGTTCTTC. Its protein product is CASSIQSGSYNEQFF. The variable domain in full, with the rest retrieved from reference TRBV19 and TRBJ2-1, is DGGITQSPKYLFRKEGQNVTLSCEQNLNHDAMYWYRQDPGQGLRLIYYSQIVNDFQKGDIAEGYSVSREKKESFPLTVTSAQKNPTAFYLCASSIQSGSYNEQFFGPGTRLTVL.

V is TRBV5-1 and J is TRBJ1-5; D might be TRBD1 (5 bases). The CDR3 loop spans 14 amino acids. With 0 bases removed from V and 9 bases from J, the gap between germline ends came to 13 bases. Germline V lookup: CDR1 SGHRS, CDR2 YFSETQ. CDR3 amino acids: CASSLVGYGAPQHF. The CDR3 region has the DNA TGCGCCAGCAGCTTGGTAGGTTATGGGGCGCCCCAGCATTTT.

The rearrangement joins TRBV5-6 to TRBJ2-5; a possible D gene is TRBD2 (6 bases). With 4 bases removed from V and 4 bases from J, the gap between germline ends came to 11 bases. The CDR3 length is 13 residues. Germline V gene data show CDR1 as SGHDT and CDR2 as YYEEEE. The CDR3 coding sequence is TGTGCCAGCAGCAACGGGGGAACAGAGACCCAGTACTTC. Translated: CASSNGGTETQYF.

This rearrangement joins TRBV10-1 to TRBJ1-4; weak D call: TRBD1 (6 bases). V lost 4 bases, J lost 2 bases, and 14 bases lay in between. The CDR3 covers 16 residues. In germline, CDR1 is WNHNN, CDR2 SYGVQD (reference sequence). In nucleotides, the CDR3 is TGCGCCAGCAGTGGCAAAGGGGGTGGCACTAATGAAAAACTGTTTTTT. It yields the protein CASSGKGGGTNEKLFF.

The gene calls are TRBV5-6 and TRBJ2-7, with D perhaps TRBD2 (7 bases). This CDR3 is 15 amino acids long. V gave up 1 base and J gave up 0 bases, with 11 bases separating them. Germline assignment: CDR1 SGHDT and CDR2 YYEEEE. The CDR3 region is CASSLSGGHSYEQYF. CDR3 sequence (DNA): TGTGCCAGCAGCTTGTCGGGGGGCCACTCCTACGAGCAGTACTTC.

V usage is TRBV19 and J usage is TRBJ1-5, with D possibly matching TRBD1 (6 bases). This CDR3 has 16 amino acids. V lost 4 bases to trimming and J lost 0 bases, with 13 bases between them. Germline V lookup: CDR1 LNHDA, CDR2 SQIVND (reference sequence). The CDR3 DNA reads TGTGCCAGTAGTAGGAACAGGGTCCTTAGCAATCAGCCCCAGCATTTT. It encodes CASSRNRVLSNQPQHF.

This sequence joins TRBV11-1 and TRBJ2-7, with TRBD1 matching 9 bases. J was trimmed by 6 bases and V by 7 bases; bases with no gene match: 13. CDR3 size: 15 residues. Germline V gene lookup returns CDR1 SGHAT and CDR2 FQDESV (reference sequence). The CDR3 region is CASNDLATGGAEQYF. The CDR3 DNA is TGTGCCAGCAACGATTTGGCAACAGGGGGCGCCGAGCAGTACTTC.

J is TRBJ1-1 and V is TRBV2; 10 bases are a match to TRBD1. The CDR3 runs 12 residues. Germline values: CDR1 SNHLY, CDR2 FYNNEI. V gave up 7 bases and J gave up 12 bases; unmatched junction bases: 8. This CDR3 reads CASMGTGAISFF. The CDR3 bases are TGTGCCAGCATGGGGACAGGGGCGATTTCTTTCTTT.

The rearrangement joins TRBV2 to TRBJ1-1, with 7 bases fitting TRBD1. CDR1 and CDR2 from the germline V gene are SNHLY and FYNNEI. J gave up 1 base and V 9 bases, and 8 bases lay outside the gene matches. This CDR3 is 14 amino acids long. The CDR3 loop reads CASLDRTTNTEAFF. CDR3 nucleotide sequence: TGTGCCAGTTTGGACAGGACGACGAACACTGAAGCTTTCTTT. Full variable domain (remainder filled in from reference TRBV2 and TRBJ1-1): EPEVTQTPSHQVTQMGQEVILRCVPISNHLYFYWYRQILGQKVEFLVSFYNNEISEKSEIFDDQFSVERPDGSNFTLKIRSTKLEDSAMYFCASLDRTTNTEAFFGQGTRLTVV.

The chain combines TRBV5-1 with TRBJ1-2; no definite D call. The CDR3 extends over 12 amino acids. Trimming took 0 bases from V and 8 from J, leaving 8 bases between them. Germline CDR1 SGHRS, CDR2 YFSETQ. The CDR3 loop is CASSLAGWGYTF. The CDR3 nucleotides are TGCGCCAGCAGCTTGGCCGGGTGGGGCTACACCTTC.

CDR3 in amino acids: CASSYTGLSYEQYF. The CDR3 DNA reads TGTGCCAGCAGTTACACAGGCCTATCCTACGAGCAGTACTTC. The chain has TRBV6-5 and TRBJ2-7; the D gene is possibly TRBD1 (5 bases). The V gene lost 2 bases and the J gene lost 1 base, with 9 bases spanning the gap. The CDR3 length is 14 residues. Germline CDR1 and CDR2: MNHEY and SVGAGI.

V is TRBV10-1 and J is TRBJ2-7; D unresolved. Germline CDR1 is WNHNN and CDR2 is SYGVQD (reference sequence). The V gene lost 0 bases and the J gene lost 6 bases, with 6 bases spanning the gap. This CDR3 is built from 12 residues. The CDR3: CASSESTGEQYF. CDR3 nucleotides: TGCGCCAGCAGTGAGTCGACGGGCGAGCAGTACTTC.

The J gene is TRBJ2-7, the V gene TRBV27; 11 positions match TRBD1. CDR1 and CDR2 (germline): MNHEY, SMNVEV (reference sequence). This CDR3 has 15 amino acids. V lost 6 bases, J lost 7 bases, and 11 bases stayed unmatched. CDR3 DNA: TGTGCCAGCAGCCCGGGACAGGGGGTAGTAAGTGAGCAGTACTTC. Protein product: CASSPGQGVVSEQYF.

The chain recombines TRBV5-1 with TRBJ1-1, with unresolved D. Trimming removed 3 bases from V and 6 bases from J, with 12 bases in between. The CDR3 runs 13 residues. CDR1 SGHRS and CDR2 YFSETQ come from the germline V gene. The chain's CDR3 is CASSSTPEAEAFF. The CDR3 DNA follows: TGCGCCAGCAGCTCGACGCCGGAGGCTGAAGCTTTCTTT.